This record looks at one T cell receptor (beta chain) sequence and its context. In the authors' workflow: The authors estimated nucleated cell counts from reference gene primer amplification. Sequenced by immunoSEQ multiplex PCR; TCRdb stores in-frame clones only, minus some. V and J calls and clone size are copied from that table; D and trimming were computed from the DNA. The repertoire consists of some 220,000 clones, with approximately 81% occurring once and the leading ten covering around a sixth. CDR3 length equals 13 residues. V lost 7 bases and J 0 bases, leaving 9 bases between the germline ends. CDR1 is MDHEN, CDR2 SYDVKM, per germline. The record originates from a study of blood T cell repertoires in COVID-19. Looking at the study overall: Sources were T cells, B-cell-depleted T cells, or PBMCs; the material itself was cDNA or gDNA.

Sequenced: peripheral blood. The rearrangement joins TRBV28 to TRBJ1-1; D is undetermined. The clonotype was recovered from an elderly woman with active or convalescent COVID-19. DNA for the CDR3: TGTGCCAGCAACGGGAGGGTGAACACTGAAGCTTTCTTT. Its protein product is CASNGRVNTEAFF.